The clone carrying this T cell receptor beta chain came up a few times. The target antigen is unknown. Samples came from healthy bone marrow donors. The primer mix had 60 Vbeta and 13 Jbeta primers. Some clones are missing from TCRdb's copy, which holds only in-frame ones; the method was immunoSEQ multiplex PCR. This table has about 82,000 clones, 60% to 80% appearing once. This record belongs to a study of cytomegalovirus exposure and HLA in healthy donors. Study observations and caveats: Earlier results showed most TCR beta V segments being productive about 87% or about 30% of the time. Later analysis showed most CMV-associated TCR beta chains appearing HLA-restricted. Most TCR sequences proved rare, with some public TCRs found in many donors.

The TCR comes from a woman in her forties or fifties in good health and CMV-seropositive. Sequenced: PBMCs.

This chain's CDR3 is CASSDGPKEAFF. The DNA for the CDR3 is TGTGCCAGCAGTGATGGGCCCAAGGAAGCTTTCTTT. The chain employs TRBV2 and TRBJ1-1; D ambiguous. Germline-derived CDR1 and CDR2 are SNHLY and FYNNEI. This CDR3 comprises 12 residues. Trimming pared 3 bases from V and 8 bases from J, leaving 10 bases between. The variable domain in full, completed from reference TRBV2 and TRBJ1-1, reads EPEVTQTPSHQVTQMGQEVILRCVPISNHLYFYWYRQILGQKVEFLVSFYNNEISEKSEIFDDQFSVERPDGSNFTLKIRSTKLEDSAMYFCASSDGPKEAFFGQGTRLTVV.